The clone carrying this T cell receptor beta chain has a count of ten or more. Its antigen is unknown. Library construction involved attaching unique molecular identifiers to individual cDNA molecules, which allowed quantitative, reproducible TCR counting. TCRdb redid the calling of the RACE reads with MiXCR, one entry per CDR3 protein. The data contain tens of thousands of distinct CDR3 sequences, 6% to 9.5% of them singletons. Documented time point: pre-sensitization, week 0. Documented treatment: therapeutic diphenylcyclopropenone sensitization with weekly scalp DPC. This sample stems from a study of human T cells and chemical hapten exposure. Study-level information: Affected patients, primarily female, had alopecia areata, totalis or universalis.

The CDR3 length is 16 residues. Trimming cost V 1 base and J 4 bases; bases outside gene matches: 6. Germline V gives CDR1 SEHNR, CDR2 FQNEAQ (reference sequence). Findings of the study overall: Sensitizing with DPC caused no change in TCRs above 1 in 1000 frequency.

The material sequenced was whole blood, taken in connection with sensitization to the hapten diphenylcyclopropenone (DPC). The receptor comes from a woman aged 45-59 years with alopecia areata. Some clones in this sample may be carry-over from other donors' samples. V gene TRBV7-9 combines with J gene TRBJ2-3; TRBD2 agrees at 9 bases. CDR3 in amino acids: CASSLGTSVGADTQYF. The CDR3 bases are TGTGCCAGCAGCTTAGGGACTAGCGTGGGCGCAGATACGCAGTATTTT.